The T cell receptor beta chain under discussion was sequenced for a study of beta chain features in type 1 diabetes. Whole-study context: Healthy donors resembled patients in age, gender and cell yields.

The CDR3 runs 14 residues. Looked up from germline, CDR1 is SGDLS and CDR2 is YYNGEE. Trimming stripped 2 bases from V and 0 bases from J, with 8 bases between. Of the isolated RNA, all was reverse transcribed, and so the sequenced material was expressed TCRB transcripts. This table comes from immunoSEQ multiplex PCR, and its TCRdb copy is limited to in-frame clones, with some not included. The sample holds roughly 370,000 clones, around 13% seen once. This clone was seen only a few times. It was one heparinised blood draw, averaging approximately 100 mL, that each donor gave. By way of CD45RO/CCR7/CD25/CD127/CD95/CD27, the CD4+ regulatory, stem cell-like memory, central memory and naive cells were sorted.

Sequencing was performed on naive CD4+ T cells from blood. The source of this sequence is a man aged 25-45 years in good health. V is TRBV9 and J is TRBJ1-1; no clear D gene. This chain's CDR3 is CASSVSSMNTEAFF. DNA for the CDR3: TGTGCCAGCAGCGTTTCCAGTATGAACACTGAAGCTTTCTTT.